This T cell receptor (beta chain) was identified in a study of T cell responses to AZD1222 COVID-19 vaccine. J lost 4 bases, V lost 7 bases, and 7 bases had no gene match. Germline values: CDR1 SQVTM, CDR2 ANQGSEA. This CDR3 region has 13 residues. Measured with immunoSEQ multiplex PCR; TCRdb has only the in-frame clones, and not every one. The sample has about 200,000 clones, approximately 94% seen once; the top ten hold roughly 1%. The gene calls are TRBV29-1 and TRBJ2-5; 9 bases are a match to TRBD1. The sample was peripheral blood, taken on day 0 of MenACWY control vaccination. This receptor was identified in an adult in good health. The CDR3 region is CSGSQGARETQYF. CDR3 in DNA: TGCAGCGGGTCACAGGGGGCTCGAGAGACCCAGTACTTC. Full variable domain (outside the CDR3, taken from reference TRBV29-1 and TRBJ2-5): SAVISQKPSRDICQRGTSLTIQCQVDSQVTMMFWYRQQPGQSLTLIATANQGSEATYESGFVIDKFPISRPNLTFSTLTVSNMSPEDSSIYLCSGSQGARETQYFGPGTRLLVL.